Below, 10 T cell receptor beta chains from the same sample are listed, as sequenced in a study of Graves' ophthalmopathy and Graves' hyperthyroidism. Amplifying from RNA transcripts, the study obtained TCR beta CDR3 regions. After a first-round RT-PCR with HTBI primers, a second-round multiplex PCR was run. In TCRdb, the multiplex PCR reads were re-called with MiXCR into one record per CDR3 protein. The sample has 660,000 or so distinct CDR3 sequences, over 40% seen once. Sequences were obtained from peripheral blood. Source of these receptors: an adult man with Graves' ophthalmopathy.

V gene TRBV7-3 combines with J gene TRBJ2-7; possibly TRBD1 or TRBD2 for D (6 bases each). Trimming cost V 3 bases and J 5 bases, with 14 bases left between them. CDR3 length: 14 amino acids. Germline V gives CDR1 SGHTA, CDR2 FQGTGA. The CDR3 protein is CASSLGRGGDEQYF. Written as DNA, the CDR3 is TGTGCCAGCAGCTTGGGCAGGGGAGGTGACGAGCAGTACTTC.

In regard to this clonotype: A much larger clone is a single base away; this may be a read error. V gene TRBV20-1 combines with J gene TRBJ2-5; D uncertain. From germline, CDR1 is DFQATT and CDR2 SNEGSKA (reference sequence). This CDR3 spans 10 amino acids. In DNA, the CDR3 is TGCAGTGCAGAGATTGAGACCCTGTACTTC. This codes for CSAEIETLYF.

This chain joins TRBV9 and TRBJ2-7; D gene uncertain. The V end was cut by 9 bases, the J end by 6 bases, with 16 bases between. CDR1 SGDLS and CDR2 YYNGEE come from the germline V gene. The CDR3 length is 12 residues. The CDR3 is CATSRLGCEQYF. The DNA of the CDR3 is TGTGCCACCAGTCGCTTAGGCTGCGAGCAGTACTTC.

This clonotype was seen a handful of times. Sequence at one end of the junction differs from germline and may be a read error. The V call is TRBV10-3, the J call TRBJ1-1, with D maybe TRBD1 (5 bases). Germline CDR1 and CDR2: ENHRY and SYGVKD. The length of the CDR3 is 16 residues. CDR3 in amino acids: CASSAPYMVRDTEAFF. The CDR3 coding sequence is TGTGCCAGCAGTGCACCCTACATGGTCAGGGACACTGAAGCTTTCTTT.

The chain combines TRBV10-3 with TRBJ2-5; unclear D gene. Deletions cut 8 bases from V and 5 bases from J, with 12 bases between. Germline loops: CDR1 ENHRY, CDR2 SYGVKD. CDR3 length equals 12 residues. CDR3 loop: CAIGSIAETQYF. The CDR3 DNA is TGTGCCATCGGATCAATCGCGGAGACCCAGTACTTC.

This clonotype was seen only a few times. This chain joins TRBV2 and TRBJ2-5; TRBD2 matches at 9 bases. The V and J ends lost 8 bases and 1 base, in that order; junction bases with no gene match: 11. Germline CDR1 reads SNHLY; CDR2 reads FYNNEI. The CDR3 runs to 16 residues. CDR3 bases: TGTGCCAGCTCACCACGCGCGCGGGAGGGCCAAGAGACCCAGTACTTC. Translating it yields CASSPRAREGQETQYF.

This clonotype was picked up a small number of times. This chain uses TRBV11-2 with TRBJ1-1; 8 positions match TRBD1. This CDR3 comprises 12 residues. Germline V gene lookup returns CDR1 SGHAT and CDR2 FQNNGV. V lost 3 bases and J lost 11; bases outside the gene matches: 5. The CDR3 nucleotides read TGTGCCAGCAGCTTCGACAGGGGACGGGCTTTCTTT. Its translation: CASSFDRGRAFF.

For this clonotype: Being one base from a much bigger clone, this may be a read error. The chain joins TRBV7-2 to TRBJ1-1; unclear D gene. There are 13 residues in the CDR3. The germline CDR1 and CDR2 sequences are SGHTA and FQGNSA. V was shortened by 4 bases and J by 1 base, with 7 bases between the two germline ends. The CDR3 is CASSSPQNTEAFF. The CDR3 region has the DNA TGTGCCAGCAGCTCTCCGCAGAACACTGAAGCTTTCTTT.

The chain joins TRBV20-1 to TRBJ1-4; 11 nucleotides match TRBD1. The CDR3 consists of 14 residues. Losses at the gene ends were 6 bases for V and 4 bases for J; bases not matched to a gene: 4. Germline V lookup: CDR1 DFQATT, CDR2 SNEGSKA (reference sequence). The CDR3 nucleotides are TGCAGTGCCAAAGGGACAGGGGGTAATGAAAAACTGTTTTTT. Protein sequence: CSAKGTGGNEKLFF.

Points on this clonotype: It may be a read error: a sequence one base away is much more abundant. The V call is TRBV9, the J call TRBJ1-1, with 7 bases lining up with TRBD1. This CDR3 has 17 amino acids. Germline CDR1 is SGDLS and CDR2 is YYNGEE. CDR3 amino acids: CARSVRPYRGGDTEAFF. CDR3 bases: TGTGCCCGCAGCGTACGCCCTTACAGGGGAGGGGACACTGAAGCTTTCTTT.